These T cell receptor beta chains were read from a single sample in a study of T cell repertoires in cytomegalovirus infection. Via MiXCR, TCRdb re-called the reads, giving one row per CDR3 protein. The table records approximately 500,000 distinct CDR3 sequences, approximately 15% of them present only once. The sequenced sample was CD8+ T cells from PBMCs. These receptors were taken from a human donor in good health (CMV status not recorded). Some clones in this sample may be carry-over from other donors' samples. Each CDR3 is given with its conserved first and last residue. A D gene is named only where the DNA matches it firmly. Clone size appears in some rows only: once, few, many, or a class for an expanded clone.

d_call	clone_size	j_call	v_call	cdr3_aa	cdr3_nt
-	many	TRBJ2-3	TRBV12-3/TRBV12-4	CASSLEVSEMNTDTQYF	TGTGCCAGCAGTTTAGAGGTTAGCGAGATGAACACAGATACGCAGTATTTT
TRBD2	many	TRBJ2-1	TRBV2	CASSPGPGTSGSDEQFF	TGTGCCAGCTCCCCGGGCCCAGGGACTAGCGGGAGCGATGAGCAGTTCTTC
TRBD2	-	TRBJ2-7	TRBV19	CASSIWGLGPLEQYF	TGTGCCAGTAGTATCTGGGGACTAGGGCCTCTCGAGCAGTACTTC
TRBD1	many	TRBJ2-7	TRBV27	CASSQGTGRSEQYF	TGTGCCAGCAGTCAAGGGACAGGGCGATCCGAGCAGTACTTC
-	-	TRBJ2-3	TRBV7-9	CDSNLKRNSGASIDTQYF	TGTGACAGCAACTTAAAAAGGAATTCGGGGGCCTCCATAGATACGCAGTATTTT
TRBD1	few	TRBJ1-1	TRBV9	CASSTSPGQNPNTEAFF	TGTGCCAGCAGCACCAGTCCGGGACAGAATCCGAACACTGAAGCTTTCTTT
-	many	TRBJ2-1	TRBV10-3	CAISGVKRQNNNEQFF	TGTGCCATCAGTGGGGTTAAGAGACAGAACAACAATGAGCAGTTCTTC
TRBD1	few	TRBJ2-7	TRBV20-1	CSARIGRTGAYEQYF	TGCAGTGCTAGAATTGGGCGGACAGGGGCCTACGAGCAGTACTTC
-	few	TRBJ2-1	TRBV10-3	CAISFTGGEAHEQFF	TGTGCCATCAGTTTTACGGGGGGCGAGGCCCATGAGCAGTTCTTC
TRBD1	many	TRBJ1-2	TRBV12-3/TRBV12-4	CASSSDREADYGYTF	TGTGCCAGCAGTTCCGACAGGGAAGCAGACTATGGCTACACCTTC
-	-	TRBJ1-2	TRBV19	CASSIGSYYGYTF	TGTGCCAGTAGTATCGGCAGCTACTATGGCTACACCTTC
TRBD2	many	TRBJ2-3	TRBV28	CASSLLAGADTDTQYF	TGTGCCAGCAGTCTGTTAGCGGGAGCGGACACAGATACGCAGTATTTT
TRBD1	many	TRBJ2-7	TRBV10-3	CAISTGTGGYEQYF	TGTGCCATCAGCACCGGGACAGGGGGATACGAGCAGTACTTC
-	-	TRBJ2-3	TRBV9	CASSVDDFSDTQYF	TGTGCCAGCAGCGTAGATGATTTCTCAGATACGCAGTATTTT
TRBD2	many	TRBJ2-1	TRBV14	CASSQDLGGGARNEQFF	TGTGCCAGCAGCCAAGATTTGGGCGGGGGGGCCAGAAATGAGCAGTTCTTC
-	few	TRBJ2-1	TRBV19	CASGVRETNEQFF	TGTGCCAGTGGAGTCAGGGAAACCAATGAGCAGTTCTTC
-	many	TRBJ1-1	TRBV4-1	CASSPGLKNTEAFF	TGCGCCAGCAGCCCCGGACTGAAGAACACTGAAGCTTTCTTT
-	-	TRBJ1-5	TRBV7-6	CASSLAGDIFSNQPQHF	TGTGCCAGCAGCTTAGCGGGGGACATCTTTAGCAATCAGCCCCAGCATTTT
TRBD1	few	TRBJ1-5	TRBV3-1	CASSQEPGQTLCGNQPQHF	TGTGCCAGCAGCCAGGAACCGGGACAGACTCTTTGTGGCAATCAGCCCCAGCATTTT
-	-	TRBJ2-1	TRBV4-2	CASSQGRDEQFF	TGTGCCAGCAGCCAAGGAAGGGATGAGCAGTTCTTC
-	many	TRBJ2-4	TRBV4-1	CASSQKGTARGKNIQYF	TGCGCCAGCAGCCAAAAGGGGACAGCCCGGGGGAAAAACATTCAGTACTTC
-	few	TRBJ2-3	TRBV15	CATGSGLRHTDTQYF	TGTGCCACAGGGTCGGGGCTCCGCCACACAGATACGCAGTATTTT
-	many	TRBJ2-7	TRBV27	CASSLRFGGFQPYEQYF	TGTGCCAGCAGTTTAAGGTTCGGAGGTTTTCAACCCTACGAGCAGTACTTC
-	many	TRBJ2-1	TRBV7-2	CASSLDPLAPGYNEQFF	TGTGCCAGCAGCTTAGACCCCCTAGCACCTGGCTACAATGAGCAGTTCTTC
-	few	TRBJ2-1	TRBV25-1	CASSEWDNEQFF	TGTGCCAGCAGTGAATGGGACAATGAGCAGTTCTTC
-	many	TRBJ1-5	TRBV7-2	CASSSGGGASNQPQHF	TGTGCCAGCAGCTCGGGGGGGGGGGCGAGCAATCAGCCCCAGCATTTT
-	many	TRBJ2-5	TRBV7-9	CASSSPGLAETQYF	TGTGCCAGCAGCTCACCGGGATTAGCAGAGACCCAGTACTTC
TRBD1	many	TRBJ1-2	TRBV7-8	CASSLDPGQRITNYGYTF	TGTGCCAGCAGCTTAGATCCGGGACAGAGAATTACTAACTATGGCTACACCTTC
-	many	TRBJ1-5	TRBV28	CASRIGVNQPQHF	TGTGCCAGTCGGATAGGAGTCAATCAGCCCCAGCATTTT
-	many	TRBJ2-7	TRBV11-2	CASSLNRDGQERRQYF	TGTGCCAGCAGCTTAAACAGGGATGGCCAAGAGCGACGGCAGTACTTC
-	many	TRBJ2-5	TRBV6-6	CASSGRGIKETQYF	TGTGCCAGCAGCGGACGGGGTATTAAAGAGACCCAGTACTTC
-	few	TRBJ2-5	TRBV13	CASSLSERSLISETQYF	TGTGCCAGCAGCTTATCCGAACGGTCATTAATCAGTGAGACCCAGTACTTC
TRBD1	many	TRBJ2-5	TRBV28	CASSRGRETQYF	TGTGCCAGCAGCAGGGGGCGGGAGACCCAGTACTTC
-	few	TRBJ1-1	TRBV19	CASSTIHGEDMNTEAFF	TGTGCCAGTAGTACCATACACGGGGAGGATATGAACACTGAAGCTTTCTTT
TRBD1	few	TRBJ1-5	TRBV4-1	CASSSGQGVRQPQHF	TGCGCCAGCAGCTCAGGACAGGGGGTAAGGCAGCCCCAGCATTTT
TRBD2	few	TRBJ2-5	TRBV5-1	CASSPGLAGGRETQYF	TGCGCCAGCAGCCCCGGACTAGCGGGAGGACGGGAGACCCAGTACTTC
-	many	TRBJ2-3	TRBV6-5	CASSYGRGNTDTQYF	TGTGCCAGCAGTTACGGTCGGGGGAACACAGATACGCAGTATTTT
TRBD2	many	TRBJ2-1	TRBV4-1	CASSQPTSGGYNEQFF	TGCGCCAGCAGCCAGCCGACTAGCGGGGGCTACAATGAGCAGTTCTTC
TRBD1	few	TRBJ1-5	TRBV6-1	CASSEVDRGNQPQHF	TGTGCCAGCAGTGAAGTCGACAGGGGGAATCAGCCCCAGCATTTT
-	few	TRBJ1-2	TRBV2	CASPDGRVSGYTF	TGTGCCAGCCCAGACGGGAGGGTCTCGGGCTACACCTTC
TRBD1	few	TRBJ2-5	TRBV20-1	CSASGTGAETQYF	TGCAGTGCCTCCGGGACAGGCGCGGAGACCCAGTACTTC
-	few	TRBJ1-6	TRBV20-1	CSASRRGIESPLHF	TGCAGTGCTAGTAGGCGTGGGATTGAGTCACCCCTCCACTTT
-	few	TRBJ2-1	TRBV15	CATSRDYPEQFF	TGTGCCACCAGCAGAGATTATCCTGAGCAGTTCTTC
-	many	TRBJ2-1	TRBV4-1	CASSQETGRFIEQFF	TGCGCCAGCAGCCAGGAGACAGGGAGGTTCATCGAGCAGTTCTTC
-	many	TRBJ1-5	TRBV27	CASSLFKGNQPQHF	TGTGCCAGCAGTTTATTCAAGGGCAATCAGCCCCAGCATTTT
TRBD2	many	TRBJ2-2	TRBV29-1	CSVDTSGANTGELFF	TGCAGCGTTGATACTAGCGGGGCGAACACCGGGGAGCTGTTTTTT